These 8 T cell receptor beta chains came from one sample sequenced in a study of post-analysis software for immune sequencing data. Study-wide results and caveats: Patients had higher frequencies than controls of roughly five TRBV segments, including TRBV5-6, TRBV5-1 and TRBV20-1.

These TCRs are of unknown antigen specificity. Libraries were made from TCR beta cDNA, and they carried unique molecular identifiers. TCRdb called the PCR reads again in MiXCR, with one record for every CDR3 protein. The table has about 800,000 distinct CDR3 sequences, 30% seen once. Sequenced: blood. The source is a girl aged 5-17 years with multiple sclerosis.

The chain recombines TRBV4-3 with TRBJ2-7; 8 bases map to TRBD1. Germline-derived CDR1 and CDR2 are LGHNA and YSLEER. Losses at the gene ends were 3 bases for V and 3 bases for J; bases not matched to a gene: 4. CDR3 length equals 14 residues. CDR3 amino acids: CASSQATGGYEQYF. The CDR3 DNA follows: TGCGCCAGCAGCCAGGCCACAGGGGGCTACGAGCAGTACTTC.

This clonotype showed up just once. Given a much more abundant clone one base away, this may be a read error. This chain joins TRBV29-1 and TRBJ2-1; 11 bases map to TRBD1. From germline, CDR1 is SQVTM and CDR2 ANQGSEA. The CDR3 is 11 residues long. CDR3 nucleotide sequence: TGCGGCGTGGGGGACAGGGGGGGGCAGTTCTTC. The encoded protein is CGVGDRGGQFF.

There are a few counts of this clonotype. The chain employs TRBV10-3 and TRBJ1-1; D not certain. The CDR3 runs to 12 residues. Germline V gene lookup returns CDR1 ENHRY and CDR2 SYGVKD. Between the trimmed V and J ends, which lost 6 bases and 4 bases, there was a span of 9 bases. CDR3 DNA sequence: TGTGCCATCAGCGGGGTCCTCACTGAAGCTTTCTTT. As protein: CAISGVLTEAFF.

This sequence joins TRBV5-1 and TRBJ2-1; TRBD1 matches 10 bases. The CDR3 length is 18 residues. The ends lost 3 bases at V and 11 bases at J; junction bases unmatched: 20. Germline V gene lookup returns CDR1 SGHRS and CDR2 YFSETQ. The CDR3 here is CASSSRTGGQLLSNKQFF. CDR3 nucleotides: TGCGCCAGCAGCTCTAGGACAGGGGGTCAACTCTTGTCTAACAAGCAGTTCTTC.

This clonotype showed up just a few times. V gene TRBV6-2 or TRBV6-3 combines with J gene TRBJ2-1; no clear D. Trimming cost V 6 bases and J 10 bases, with 13 bases left between them. The CDR3 is made up of 12 amino acids. CDR1 is MNHEY and CDR2 is SVGEGT in the germline V gene. The CDR3 loop is CASSYDSQEQFF. The DNA for the CDR3 is TGTGCCAGCAGCTACGACTCCCAGGAGCAGTTCTTC.

CDR3 nucleotide sequence: TGTGCCAGCCACGGGGGCAACTATGGCTACACCTTC. This codes for CASHGGNYGYTF. J is TRBJ1-2 and V is TRBV9; D is perhaps TRBD1 (6 bases). Per germline, CDR1 SGDLS and CDR2 YYNGEE. The CDR3 has 12 amino acids. V was trimmed by 7 bases and J by 2 bases, leaving 9 bases between them.

Concerning this clonotype itself: A read error is possible here, since a much larger clone lies one base away. The chain links TRBV20-1 to TRBJ2-7; D remains ambiguous. Germline V CDR1 and CDR2: DFQATT, SNEGSKA (reference sequence). Trimming removed 3 bases at V and 10 bases at J, with 13 bases between. CDR3 length: 11 amino acids. This CDR3 reads CSASNAEAQYF. The CDR3 coding sequence is TGCAGTGCTAGCAATGCAGAGGCCCAGTACTTC.

The chain recombines TRBV4-3 with TRBJ2-1; a possible D gene is TRBD2 (6 bases). Deletions cut 2 bases from V and 8 bases from J, with 16 bases between. The CDR3 is 15 residues long. Per germline, CDR1 LGHNA and CDR2 YSLEER. For the CDR3, the DNA is TGCGCCAGCAGCCAACTGGCTAGCGAGGTCTATGAGCAGTTCTTC. Translated: CASSQLASEVYEQFF.